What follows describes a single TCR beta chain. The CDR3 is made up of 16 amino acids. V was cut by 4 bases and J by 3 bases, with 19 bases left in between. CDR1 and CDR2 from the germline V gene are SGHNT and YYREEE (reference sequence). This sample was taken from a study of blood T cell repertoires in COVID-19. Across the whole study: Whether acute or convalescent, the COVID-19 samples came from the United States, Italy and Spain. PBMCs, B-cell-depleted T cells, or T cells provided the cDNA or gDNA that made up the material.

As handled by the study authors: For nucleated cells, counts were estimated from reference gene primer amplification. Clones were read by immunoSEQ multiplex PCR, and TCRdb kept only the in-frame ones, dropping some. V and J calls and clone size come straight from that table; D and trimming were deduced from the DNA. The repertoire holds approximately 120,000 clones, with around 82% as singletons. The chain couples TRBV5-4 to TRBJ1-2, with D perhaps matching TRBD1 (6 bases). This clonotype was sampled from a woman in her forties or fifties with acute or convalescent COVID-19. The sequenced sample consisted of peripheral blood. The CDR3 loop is CASSARGGRGDYGYTF. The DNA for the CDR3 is TGTGCCAGCAGCGCACGGGGGGGGCGCGGGGACTATGGCTACACCTTC. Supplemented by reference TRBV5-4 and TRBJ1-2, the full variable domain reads ETGVTQSPTHLIKTRGQQVTLRCSSQSGHNTVSWYQQALGQGPQFIFQYYREEENGRGNFPPRFSGLQFPNYSSELNVNALELDDSALYLCASSARGGRGDYGYTFGSGTRLTVV.